Listed below are T cell receptor beta chains from one sample, sequenced in a study of blood T cell repertoires in COVID-19. The data were produced by immunoSEQ multiplex PCR, yet TCRdb's version contains in-frame clones alone and is incomplete. The sample records about 50,000 clones, 70% to 80% being singletons. Material: peripheral blood. Receptors were obtained from a man aged 45-65 years with active or convalescent COVID-19. Each CDR3 is given with its conserved first and last residue. D genes are given only for firm matches.

D gene,J gene,V gene,CDR3 length,CDR3 protein
-,TRBJ1-3,TRBV6-5,12,CASEGSGNTIYF
-,TRBJ1-1,TRBV5-1,13,CASSFGHLTEAFF
TRBD2,TRBJ2-1,TRBV6-5,13,CASARGGYNEQFF
TRBD1,TRBJ2-7,TRBV7-3,16,CASSPEPGTGGYEQYF
-,TRBJ1-1,TRBV13,17,CASSPAGFEGPNTEAFF
-,TRBJ2-7,TRBV6-6,15,CASSYGRTANYEQYF
TRBD1,TRBJ1-2,TRBV13,17,CASSLGAGTGMHYGYTF
-,TRBJ2-1,TRBV20-1,11,CSARTVDEQFF
-,TRBJ1-5,TRBV7-2,15,CASSLKTGSNQPQHF
-,TRBJ1-1,TRBV19,16,CASTPRGRGVNTEAFF
-,TRBJ2-1,TRBV11-3,14,CASSEDSSYNEQFF
-,TRBJ2-3,TRBV7-2,15,CASSSRGLTTDTQYF
TRBD1,TRBJ1-5,TRBV19,16,CASSTTGGWGNQPQHF
-,TRBJ1-2,TRBV20-1,15,CSASVRRYANYGYTF
-,TRBJ2-3,TRBV3-1/TRBV3-2,14,CASSRRVTTDTQYF
-,TRBJ1-1,TRBV27,16,CASSLSFRQVGKEAFF
TRBD2,TRBJ2-5,TRBV7-6,16,CASSIIGLATGETQYF
-,TRBJ2-5,TRBV5-4,14,CASSLSGELETQYF
TRBD2,TRBJ2-3,TRBV5-5,17,CASARTSGGLVTDTQYF
TRBD2,TRBJ2-3,TRBV4-1,18,CASSHGLAGGISTDTQYF
-,TRBJ1-1,TRBV6-5,14,CASSRDSENTEAFF
-,TRBJ2-1,TRBV7-2,15,CASSVQSQDYNEQFF
-,TRBJ2-5,TRBV7-2,13,CASSPRLVETQYF
TRBD2,TRBJ2-1,TRBV19,15,CASTPTLAGPNEQFF
-,TRBJ2-1,TRBV16,12,CASSQNLTPQFF
-,TRBJ1-5,TRBV19,16,CASSIDFGGSNQPQHF
TRBD1,TRBJ2-1,TRBV5-1,16,CASSLSLGQGGNEQFF
-,TRBJ2-1,TRBV18,15,CASSRSSDSYNEQFF
-,TRBJ1-2,TRBV6-6,15,CASSPGQSNAYGYTF
-,TRBJ1-2,TRBV12-3/TRBV12-4,13,CASRTDSDYGYTF
TRBD1,TRBJ1-1,TRBV3-1/TRBV3-2,15,CASNPSGQPNTEAFF
-,TRBJ2-5,TRBV30,16,CAWSVPVVGAQETQYF
-,TRBJ2-5,TRBV12-5,16,CASGLVSTGIQETQYF
-,TRBJ1-5,TRBV6-5,14,CASSSGAEMQPQHF
-,TRBJ1-2,TRBV27,15,CASSREQEALGGYTF
-,TRBJ2-7,TRBV2,10,CASQNYEQYF
-,TRBJ1-3,TRBV18,15,CASSPNHSSGNTIYF
-,TRBJ1-1,TRBV6-5,12,CASSYMSAEAFF
-,TRBJ1-1,TRBV19,13,CATQGGAGGGAFF
-,TRBJ2-5,TRBV6-5,13,CASSYSVAETQYF
TRBD1,TRBJ1-1,TRBV9,13,CASSVGQVGQWAF
-,TRBJ1-2,TRBV14,14,CASSRFSGLYGYTF
TRBD2,TRBJ2-3,TRBV27,16,CASSFSGAASTDTQYF
TRBD1,TRBJ1-6,TRBV6-5,14,CASRTGRDNSPLHF
-,TRBJ2-1,TRBV7-9,15,CASSSILSSYNEQFF
-,TRBJ2-7,TRBV12-3/TRBV12-4,12,CASSPLGYEQYF
-,TRBJ1-3,TRBV6-5,14,CASSPTDSGNTIYF
-,TRBJ1-1,TRBV27,12,CASSFRNTEAFF
TRBD1,TRBJ1-5,TRBV19,16,CASMGTGAMGNQPQHF
-,TRBJ1-5,TRBV24-1,10,CATYNQPQHF
TRBD1,TRBJ2-3,TRBV7-7,21,CASSSRTRTGAFEPSTDTQYF
-,TRBJ1-4,TRBV30,14,CAWSANSQGEKLFF
-,TRBJ1-1,TRBV6-1,13,CASSEVLNTEAFF
-,TRBJ2-1,TRBV6-5,12,CASKGGGYEQFF
TRBD2,TRBJ2-7,TRBV6-6,16,CASSYVSGRVLLKQYF
TRBD1,TRBJ1-4,TRBV5-1,13,CASSRQGDEKLFF
-,TRBJ1-3,TRBV6-5,12,CASGASGNTIYF